This passage covers 31 T cell receptor beta chains from one sample sequenced in a study of OX40 agonist ivuxolimab in advanced cancers. Repertoires were generated with immunoSEQ multiplex PCR, while TCRdb's copy carries only in-frame clones and drops some. Seen here are 60,000 or so clones, 65% to 90% observed once, and the top ten hold 2% to 2.5%. The sequencing used CD4+ or CD8+ T cells sorted from blood, collected in a trial of the OX40 agonist ivuxolimab. These receptors all stem from an adult with an advanced solid tumor such as melanoma, head and neck, liver or kidney cancer.

The rearrangement uses TRBV19 and TRBJ2-7; TRBD1 matches 7 bases. This CDR3 region has 14 residues. The J segment lost 7 bases and the V segment lost 5 bases, leaving 11 bases of the junction unmatched. From germline, CDR1 is LNHDA and CDR2 SQIVND (reference sequence). This CDR3 is CASSGQVWGVEQYF. CDR3 DNA sequence: TGTGCCAGTAGTGGACAGGTTTGGGGAGTTGAGCAGTACTTC.

The genes are TRBV19 and TRBJ1-4, with a weak D call TRBD1 (6 bases). The CDR3 loop spans 17 amino acids. The V and J ends lost 1 base and 0 bases respectively, with 12 bases between them. The germline V gene encodes CDR1 LNHDA and CDR2 SQIVND (reference sequence). The DNA of the CDR3 is TGTGCCAGTAGTATAGCGGGACAAGGTGCAACTAATGAAAAACTGTTTTTT. Its protein is CASSIAGQGATNEKLFF.

The table lists this clone with a few counts. The chain joins TRBV7-8 to TRBJ1-6; 10 bases are a match to TRBD1. The CDR3 has 17 residues. Germline trimming cut 1 base from V and 9 bases from J; bases unmatched to any gene: 9. Germline loops: CDR1 SGHVS, CDR2 FQNEAQ. CDR3 amino acids: CASSLGEVTGGGSPLHF. CDR3 DNA: TGTGCCAGCAGCTTAGGGGAGGTGACAGGGGGCGGTTCACCCCTCCACTTT.

The chain combines TRBV5-1 with TRBJ2-1, with D hard to call. Germline V gives CDR1 SGHRS, CDR2 YFSETQ. The CDR3 has 14 amino acids. V gave up 0 bases and J gave up 6 bases, with 10 bases separating them. The CDR3 DNA follows: TGCGCCAGCAGCTTGGAGCAGTACAGCAATGAGCAGTTCTTC. It codes for CASSLEQYSNEQFF.

This clone has more than one count but fewer than ten. The chain carries TRBV4-3 and TRBJ1-1, with TRBD1 matching over 7 bases. J lost 7 bases, V lost 1 base, and 6 bases had no gene match. CDR1 is LGHNA, CDR2 YSLEER, per germline. The CDR3 loop spans 14 amino acids. The CDR3, as DNA: TGCGCCAGCAGCCAAGGACAGGGTGAAAGTGAAGCTTTCTTT. This codes for CASSQGQGESEAFF.

The chain employs TRBV19 and TRBJ1-3, with D possibly matching TRBD1 (5 bases). Germline values: CDR1 LNHDA, CDR2 SQIVND (reference sequence). This CDR3 is built from 13 residues. The V end was cut by 7 bases, the J end by 0 bases, with 7 bases between. The CDR3 here is CASIGTSGNTIYF. The CDR3 DNA follows: TGTGCCAGTATAGGGACCTCTGGAAACACCATATATTTT.

The chain couples TRBV6-4 to TRBJ2-2; the match to TRBD2 covers 10 bases. The CDR3 sequence is 16 residues long. CDR1 is MRHNA and CDR2 is SNTAGT in the germline V gene. V shed 5 bases, J shed 9 bases, and the junction held 12 bases outside the gene matches. DNA of the CDR3: TGTGCCAGCAGTCGCAAAGCGGGGGGGAACCCCCGGGAGCTGTTTTTT. It yields the protein CASSRKAGGNPRELFF.

The chain carries TRBV6-5 and TRBJ1-1; D is unclear. Germline V CDR1 and CDR2: MNHEY, SVGAGI. V lost 2 bases and J lost 1, with 8 bases in between. The CDR3 covers 14 residues. CDR3 coding DNA: TGTGCCAGCAGTTACCGGTCGGCGAACACTGAAGCTTTCTTT. Its protein product is CASSYRSANTEAFF.

The rearrangement uses TRBV6-1 and TRBJ2-7; D remains unclear. CDR3 length: 17 amino acids. V lost 2 bases, J lost 2 bases, and 19 bases lay in between. Looked up from germline, CDR1 is MNHNS and CDR2 is SASEGT. The CDR3, as DNA: TGTGCCAGCAGTGAATACTATCCCGGCAGGTCTACCTACGAGCAGTACTTC. Translated: CASSEYYPGRSTYEQYF.

The rearrangement uses TRBV6-1 and TRBJ2-7; D gene ambiguous. The CDR3 runs to 13 residues. V was trimmed by 3 bases and J by 7 bases, leaving 13 bases between them. CDR1 MNHNS and CDR2 SASEGT come from the germline V gene. This CDR3 is CASSDSPVGEQYF. The CDR3 DNA reads as TGTGCCAGCAGTGACTCTCCGGTCGGGGAGCAGTACTTC.

The chain is built from TRBV11-2 and TRBJ2-7; D not certain. Per germline, CDR1 SGHAT and CDR2 FQNNGV. The CDR3 is 12 residues long. The germline V and J ends were trimmed by 2 bases and 12 bases, with 14 bases remaining between them. The CDR3 here is CASSLLRQVSYF. The CDR3 nucleotides are TGTGCCAGCAGCTTATTACGTCAGGTCTCGTACTTC.

To note about this clone: The sample holds other DNA sequences that translate to the same CDR3. This chain joins TRBV29-1 and TRBJ1-2; tentatively, D is TRBD1 (5 bases). Germline loops: CDR1 SQVTM, CDR2 ANQGSEA. This CDR3 spans 13 amino acids. V was cut by 1 base and J by 2 bases, with 8 bases left in between. The CDR3 here is CSVEGGGNYGYTF. In nucleotides, the CDR3 is TGCAGCGTTGAAGGCGGGGGGAACTATGGCTACACCTTC.

This rearrangement joins TRBV28 to TRBJ2-3; unclear D gene. The CDR3 spans 11 residues. The germline V and J ends were trimmed by 5 bases and 8 bases, with 8 bases remaining between them. CDR1 is MDHEN, CDR2 SYDVKM, per germline. Here the CDR3 reads CASSAWGTQYF. The CDR3 bases are TGTGCCAGCAGTGCGTGGGGTACGCAGTATTTT.

The chain is built from TRBV7-9 and TRBJ2-3; TRBD1 might be the D (5 bases). Germline values: CDR1 SEHNR, CDR2 FQNEAQ (reference sequence). V gave up 9 bases and J gave up 2 bases, with 15 bases separating them. The length of the CDR3 is 14 residues. CDR3 in DNA: TGTGCCAGTACAGGAGTTTATCCCACAGATACGCAGTATTTT. The encoded protein is CASTGVYPTDTQYF. The whole variable domain, remainder taken from reference TRBV7-9 and TRBJ2-3, is DTGVSQNPRHKITKRGQNVTFRCDPISEHNRLYWYRQTLGQGPEFLTYFQNEAQLEKSRLLSDRFSAERPKGSFSTLEIQRTEQGDSAMYLCASTGVYPTDTQYFGPGTRLTVL.

The chain has TRBV2 and TRBJ2-7; TRBD1 matches at 7 bases. Germline V gene lookup returns CDR1 SNHLY and CDR2 FYNNEI. The J segment lost 3 bases and the V segment lost 7 bases, leaving 9 bases of the junction unmatched. The CDR3 spans 14 residues. CDR3 sequence: CASTKGGAIYEQYF. CDR3 nucleotide sequence: TGTGCCAGCACGAAAGGGGGCGCGATCTACGAGCAGTACTTC.

On this clone: One end of the junction does not line up with germline, which may come from a read error. V is TRBV7-7 and J is TRBJ2-3; 10 nucleotides agree with TRBD1. CDR3 length: 15 amino acids. The V gene's germline CDR1 is SSHAT and CDR2 FNYEAQ (reference sequence). CDR3 nucleotides: TGTGCTAGCAGCCAGGGGACAGGGGACACAGATACGCAGTATTTT. This encodes CASSQGTGDTDTQYF.

This clone was seen once. The chain couples TRBV4-1 to TRBJ1-2, with D perhaps matching TRBD1 (5 bases). Trimming removed 4 bases from V and 4 bases from J, with 10 bases in between. The CDR3 loop spans 13 amino acids. The germline V gene has CDR1 MGHRA and CDR2 YSYEKL. The CDR3 is CASSRGVVYGYTF. The CDR3 region has the DNA TGCGCCAGCAGCCGAGGGGTGGTCTATGGCTACACCTTC.

This clone was found a few times. This chain joins TRBV28 and TRBJ1-3, with 8 bases that match TRBD1. Unmatched junction bases numbered 12, after V lost 1 base and J lost 4 bases. CDR1 and CDR2 (germline): MDHEN, SYDVKM. This CDR3 is 18 amino acids long. The CDR3 sequence is CASSLSGVGRGQGNTIYF. CDR3 DNA: TGTGCCAGCAGTTTATCTGGTGTGGGCAGGGGGCAAGGAAACACCATATATTTT. Complete variable domain (other parts from reference TRBV28 and TRBJ1-3): DVKVTQSSRYLVKRTGEKVFLECVQDMDHENMFWYRQDPGLGLRLIYFSYDVKMKEKGDIPEGYSVSREKKERFSLILESASTNQTSMYLCASSLSGVGRGQGNTIYFGEGSWLTVV.

The chain carries TRBV11-1 and TRBJ2-5; D remains ambiguous. The germline V gene has CDR1 SGHAT and CDR2 FQDESV (reference sequence). There are 13 residues in the CDR3. Deletions cut 5 bases from V and 4 bases from J, with 11 bases between. The CDR3: CASSPLTAETQYF. As DNA, the CDR3 is TGTGCCAGCAGCCCCCTGACCGCAGAGACCCAGTACTTC.

This chain links TRBV14 with TRBJ1-1, with D hard to call. Trimming cost V 0 bases and J 5 bases, with 7 bases left between them. Germline CDR1 is SGHDN and CDR2 is FVKESK. The CDR3 contains 13 residues. The CDR3 sequence is CASSQDPMTEAFF. The CDR3 DNA reads TGTGCCAGCAGCCAAGATCCAATGACTGAAGCTTTCTTT.

For the CDR3, the DNA is TGTGCCAGCAGTGAATTGACAGGGGACACTGAAGCTTTCTTT. Translation gives CASSELTGDTEAFF. V and J are TRBV25-1 and TRBJ1-1; 8 bases map to TRBD1. Trimming removed 1 base from V and 3 bases from J; junction bases left unmatched: 1. Germline V gene sequence: CDR1 MGHDK, CDR2 SYGVNS. The CDR3 spans 14 residues. Combining the CDR3 with reference TRBV25-1 and TRBJ1-1 gives the whole variable domain EADIYQTPRYLVIGTGKKITLECSQTMGHDKMYWYQQDPGMELHLIHYSYGVNSTEKGDLSSESTVSRIRTEHFPLTLESARPSHTSQYLCASSELTGDTEAFFGQGTRLTVV.

The chain is built from TRBV19 and TRBJ2-5; D may be TRBD2 (5 bases). CDR1 and CDR2 from the germline V gene are LNHDA and SQIVND (reference sequence). The CDR3 loop spans 15 amino acids. V lost 5 bases, J lost 2 bases, and 15 bases lay in between. Here the CDR3 reads CASSPLGEYQETQYF. The CDR3 DNA reads as TGTGCCAGTAGTCCCCTCGGGGAATATCAAGAGACCCAGTACTTC.

The chain recombines TRBV2 with TRBJ2-7; no definite D call. The germline V and J ends were trimmed by 7 bases and 2 bases, with 12 bases remaining between them. Germline V gives CDR1 SNHLY, CDR2 FYNNEI. This CDR3 is built from 13 residues. The CDR3 region is CASTPRLPYEQYF. CDR3 in DNA: TGTGCCAGCACCCCTCGCCTCCCCTACGAGCAGTACTTC.

V usage is TRBV25-1 and J usage is TRBJ2-1; 9 bases align to TRBD2. The germline V gene encodes CDR1 MGHDK and CDR2 SYGVNS. Trimming took 7 bases from V and 4 from J; bases not matched to a gene: 5. This CDR3 region has 14 residues. The CDR3 sequence is CASKERGVYNEQFF. CDR3 in DNA: TGTGCCAGCAAAGAGCGGGGGGTTTACAATGAGCAGTTCTTC.

The rearrangement uses TRBV5-4 and TRBJ1-2; D is perhaps TRBD1 (5 bases). Trimming pared 5 bases from V and 2 bases from J, leaving 13 bases between. This CDR3 contains 14 residues. Germline CDR1 and CDR2: SGHNT and YYREEE (reference sequence). CDR3 amino acids: CASSDAGPNYGYTF. The CDR3 coding sequence is TGTGCCAGCAGTGACGCAGGGCCGAACTATGGCTACACCTTC.

This clone was picked up a small number of times. The V gene is TRBV9, the J gene TRBJ2-2; D not certain. Germline V gene lookup returns CDR1 SGDLS and CDR2 YYNGEE. V was clipped by 1 base and J by 3 bases, with 7 bases between them. CDR3 length: 14 amino acids. The CDR3 DNA reads as TGTGCCAGCAGCGTATCCGCTGACACCGGGGAGCTGTTTTTT. Translated: CASSVSADTGELFF.

The genes are TRBV5-6 and TRBJ2-7; no clear D gene. The CDR3 is 11 residues long. With 5 bases removed from V and 0 bases from J, the gap between germline ends came to 3 bases. Looked up from germline, CDR1 is SGHDT and CDR2 is YYEEEE. Here the CDR3 DNA reads TGTGCCAGCAGGGACTCCTACGAGCAGTACTTC. Its translation is CASRDSYEQYF.

J is TRBJ2-7 and V is TRBV14; D uncertain. Germline V gene lookup returns CDR1 SGHDN and CDR2 FVKESK. The CDR3 contains 15 residues. Trimming shortened V by 2 bases and J by 6 bases, and 17 bases separated the two germline ends. DNA of the CDR3: TGTGCCAGCAGCCAAACGGTCACGTGGGCAGGCGAGCAGTACTTC. Translated: CASSQTVTWAGEQYF.

This clone was seen once. V is TRBV29-1 and J is TRBJ2-2; 7 nucleotides line up with TRBD2. The V and J ends lost 7 bases and 4 bases, in that order; junction bases with no gene match: 9. The germline gives CDR1 SQVTM, CDR2 ANQGSEA. The CDR3 length is 14 residues. The CDR3 DNA is TGCAGCGCCTACGGGGGGACCGTCACCGGGGAGCTGTTTTTT. Translating it yields CSAYGGTVTGELFF.

CDR3 DNA sequence: TGCGCCAGCAGCCAAGAAGTCTCGGGGGCAAATGAAAAACTGTTTTTT. Amino acids: CASSQEVSGANEKLFF. This rearrangement joins TRBV4-3 to TRBJ1-4; D might be TRBD1 (6 bases). CDR3 length: 16 amino acids. CDR1 LGHNA and CDR2 YSLEER come from the germline V gene. Between the trimmed V and J ends, which lost 0 bases and 5 bases, there was a span of 13 bases.

The CDR3 nucleotides read TGTGCCAGCAGCCGGGATTTCACCATATATTTT. This encodes CASSRDFTIYF. The rearrangement links TRBV14 to TRBJ1-3; D is ambiguous. The CDR3 loop spans 11 amino acids. Germline V gives CDR1 SGHDN, CDR2 FVKESK. V lost 4 bases and J 9 bases, leaving 7 bases between the germline ends.